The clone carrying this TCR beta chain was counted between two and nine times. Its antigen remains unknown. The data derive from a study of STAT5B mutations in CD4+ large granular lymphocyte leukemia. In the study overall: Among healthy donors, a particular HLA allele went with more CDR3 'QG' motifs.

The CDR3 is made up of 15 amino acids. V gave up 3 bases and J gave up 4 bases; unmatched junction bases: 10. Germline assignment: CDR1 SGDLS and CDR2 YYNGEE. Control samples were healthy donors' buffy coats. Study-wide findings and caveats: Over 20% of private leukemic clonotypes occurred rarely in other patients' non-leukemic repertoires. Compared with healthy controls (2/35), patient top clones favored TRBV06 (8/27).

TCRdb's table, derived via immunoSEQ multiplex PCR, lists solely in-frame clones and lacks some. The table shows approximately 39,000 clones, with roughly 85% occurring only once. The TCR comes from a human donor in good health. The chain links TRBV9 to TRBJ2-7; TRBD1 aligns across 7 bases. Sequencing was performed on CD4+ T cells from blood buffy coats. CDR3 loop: CASSAQDRYGYEQYF. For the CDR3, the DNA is TGTGCCAGCAGCGCCCAGGACAGGTACGGGTACGAGCAGTACTTC.